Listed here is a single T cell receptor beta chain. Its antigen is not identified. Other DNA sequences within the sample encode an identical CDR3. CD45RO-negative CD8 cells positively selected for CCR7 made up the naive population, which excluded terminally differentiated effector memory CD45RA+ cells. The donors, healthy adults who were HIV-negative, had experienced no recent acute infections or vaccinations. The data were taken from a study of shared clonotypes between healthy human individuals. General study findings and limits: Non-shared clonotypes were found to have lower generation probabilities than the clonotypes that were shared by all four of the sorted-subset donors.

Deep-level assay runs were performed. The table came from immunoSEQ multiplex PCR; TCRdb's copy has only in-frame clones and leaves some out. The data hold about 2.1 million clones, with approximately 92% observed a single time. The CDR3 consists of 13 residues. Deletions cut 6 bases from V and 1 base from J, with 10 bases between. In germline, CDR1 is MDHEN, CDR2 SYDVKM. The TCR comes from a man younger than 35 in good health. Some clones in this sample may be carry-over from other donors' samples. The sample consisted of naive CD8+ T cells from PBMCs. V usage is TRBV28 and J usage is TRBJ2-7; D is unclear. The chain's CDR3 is CASSPTPSYEQYF. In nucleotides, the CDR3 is TGTGCCAGCAGCCCGACTCCGTCCTACGAGCAGTACTTC.